This TCR beta chain originates from a study of post-analysis software for immune sequencing data. Study summary: The disease courses spanned relapsing-remitting, secondary progressive and progressive-relapsing forms of multiple sclerosis. Findings of the study overall: There were a few TRBV segments more frequent in patients than controls, and TRBV5-6, TRBV5-1 and TRBV20-1 were among them. By F measure, strong co-clustering occurred among samples prepared in the same batch.

The TCR beta cDNA libraries contained unique molecular identifiers. T cells, about 0.85 to 11 million of them, yielded some 500,000 cDNA molecules. TCRdb used MiXCR to reprocess the PCR reads, holding one entry per CDR3 protein. This table has 820,000 or so distinct CDR3 sequences, roughly 50% appearing once. Comment on this clonotype: What it binds is unknown.

The germline CDR1 and CDR2 sequences are LGHDT and YNNKEL (reference sequence). There are 16 residues in the CDR3. With V trimmed by 0 bases and J by 11 bases, 12 bases remained unmatched. Sequencing was carried out using blood. The TCR originated in a girl between 5 and 17 years old with multiple sclerosis. This chain uses TRBV3-1 with TRBJ2-1, with 8 bases identical to TRBD2. CDR3 bases: TGTGCCAGCAGCCAAGATGGACTAGCTCTCGAAGCAAAGCAGTTCTTC. Its protein product is CASSQDGLALEAKQFF.